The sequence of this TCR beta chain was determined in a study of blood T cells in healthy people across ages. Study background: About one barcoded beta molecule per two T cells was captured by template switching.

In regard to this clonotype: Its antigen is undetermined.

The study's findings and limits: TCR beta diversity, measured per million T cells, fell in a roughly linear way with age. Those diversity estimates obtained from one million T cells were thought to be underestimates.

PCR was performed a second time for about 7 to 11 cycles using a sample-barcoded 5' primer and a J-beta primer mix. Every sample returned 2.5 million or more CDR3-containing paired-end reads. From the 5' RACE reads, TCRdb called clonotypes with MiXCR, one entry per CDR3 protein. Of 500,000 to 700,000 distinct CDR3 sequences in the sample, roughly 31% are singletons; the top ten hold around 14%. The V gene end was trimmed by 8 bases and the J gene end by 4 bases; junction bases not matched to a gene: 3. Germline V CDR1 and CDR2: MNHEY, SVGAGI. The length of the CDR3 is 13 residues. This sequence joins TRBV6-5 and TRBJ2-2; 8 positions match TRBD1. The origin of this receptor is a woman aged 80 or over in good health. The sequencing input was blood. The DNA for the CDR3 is TGTGCCAGCGGGCAGGGGGCCACCGGGGAGCTGTTTTTT. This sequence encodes CASGQGATGELFF.